Following are 22 T cell receptor beta chains from one sample sequenced in a study of T cells in localized non-small cell lung cancer (dated by TCRdb to 2018 to 2020). The library was produced with the immunoSEQ multiplex PCR assay. TCRdb retrieved this table from immuneACCESS and kept in-frame rearrangements only. Not all clones are present; in checked studies, unresolved V genes account for under half, and no reason is known for the remainder. The sample table holds some 50,000 clones, of which approximately 80% were seen once. The ten biggest clones cover about 15% of the sample. The sample was peripheral blood mononuclear cells, taken before any cancer treatment. The receptors were sampled from a man between 35 and 75 years old with stage III lung adenocarcinoma.

The chain is built from TRBV27 and TRBJ1-3; D is unresolved. The CDR3 spans 11 residues. V lost 7 bases and J 4 bases, leaving 5 bases between the germline ends. Germline V gene sequence: CDR1 MNHEY, CDR2 SMNVEV (reference sequence). Written as DNA, the CDR3 is TGTGCCAGCATTGTCGGAAACACCATATATTTT. It encodes CASIVGNTIYF.

There are a few counts of this clone. V and J are TRBV7-3 and TRBJ2-2; the D gene could be TRBD1 or TRBD2 (5 bases each). Germline lookup yields CDR1 SGHTA and CDR2 FQGTGA. There are 12 residues in the CDR3. V was pared by 10 bases and J by 3 bases, with 9 bases between. CDR3 in amino acids: CATGPDTGELFF. CDR3 sequence (DNA): TGTGCCACGGGACCGGACACCGGGGAGCTGTTTTTT.

J is TRBJ1-3 and V is TRBV7-2, with no clear D. The CDR3 sequence is 15 residues long. Germline-derived CDR1 and CDR2 are SGHTA and FQGNSA. Trimming removed 5 bases from V and 0 bases from J, with 11 bases in between. This chain's CDR3 is CASSVTVSSGNTIYF. CDR3 nucleotide sequence: TGTGCCAGCAGCGTAACAGTGAGCTCTGGAAACACCATATATTTT.

The chain carries TRBV4-3 and TRBJ1-4; weak D call: TRBD1 (6 bases). CDR1 and CDR2 (germline): LGHNA, YSLEER. The CDR3 is 19 amino acids. V dropped 0 bases and J dropped 0 bases, with 17 bases sitting between them. CDR3 sequence reads: CASSQDMFGGRATNEKLFF. The CDR3 DNA reads TGCGCCAGCAGCCAAGATATGTTCGGGGGGCGGGCAACTAATGAAAAACTGTTTTTT.

V gene TRBV18 combines with J gene TRBJ1-5; D is ambiguous. Per the germline V gene, CDR1 is KGHSH and CDR2 is LQKENI. With 2 bases removed from V and 1 base from J, the gap between germline ends came to 12 bases. The CDR3 has 16 residues. The DNA for the CDR3 is TGTGCCAGCTCACCATCAGGAGGAAGGAGCAATCAGCCCCAGCATTTT. Its protein is CASSPSGGRSNQPQHF.

J is TRBJ2-7 and V is TRBV10-3, with D possibly TRBD1 on 5 matching bases. Trimming cost V 2 bases and J 2 bases, with 10 bases left between them. CDR1 ENHRY and CDR2 SYGVKD come from the germline V gene. This CDR3 is built from 14 residues. The CDR3 DNA reads as TGTGCCATCAGTGAGAGGGGCAGTCCCTACGAGCAGTACTTC. Translation gives CAISERGSPYEQYF.

The genes are TRBV2 and TRBJ2-7; no clear D. Between the trimmed V and J ends, which lost 8 bases and 3 bases, there was a span of 8 bases. The CDR3 covers 11 residues. CDR1 SNHLY and CDR2 FYNNEI come from the germline V gene. The CDR3 bases are TGTGCCAGCCGGTTTCTCTACGAGCAGTACTTC. It is translated as CASRFLYEQYF.

The genes are TRBV5-1 and TRBJ2-5; D call uncertain. V lost 0 bases and J lost 3, with 9 bases in between. CDR1 SGHRS and CDR2 YFSETQ come from the germline V gene. The CDR3 contains 14 residues. CDR3 DNA sequence: TGCGCCAGCAGCTTGGGGGTGGCGAAAGAGACCCAGTACTTC. Translation: CASSLGVAKETQYF.

The chain couples TRBV28 to TRBJ1-1; unclear D gene. V gave up 4 bases and J gave up 1 base, with 7 bases separating them. The CDR3 length is 13 residues. Germline lookup yields CDR1 MDHEN and CDR2 SYDVKM. The CDR3 region is CASSWAPNTEAFF. DNA for the CDR3: TGTGCCAGCAGTTGGGCGCCGAACACTGAAGCTTTCTTT.

This sequence joins TRBV27 and TRBJ2-2; the D gene is possibly TRBD1 (6 bases). The CDR3 contains 12 residues. Trimming left V 6 bases short and J 7 bases short, with 9 bases between. Germline V gene sequence: CDR1 MNHEY, CDR2 SMNVEV (reference sequence). CDR3 loop: CASSQGFGELFF. The CDR3 bases are TGTGCCAGCAGCCAGGGGTTCGGGGAGCTGTTTTTT.

The rearrangement joins TRBV5-1 to TRBJ1-4; no reliable D call. Germline V lookup: CDR1 SGHRS, CDR2 YFSETQ. The germline V and J ends were trimmed by 3 bases and 4 bases, with 13 bases remaining between them. This CDR3 has 15 amino acids. In nucleotides, the CDR3 is TGCGCCAGCAGCTCCGACGGGAGGGTTAATGAAAAACTGTTTTTT. This sequence encodes CASSSDGRVNEKLFF.

The chain has TRBV7-2 and TRBJ1-1; D might be TRBD1 (5 bases). V lost 5 bases and J lost 10, with 17 bases in between. The germline gives CDR1 SGHTA, CDR2 FQGNSA. The CDR3 is made up of 13 amino acids. DNA of the CDR3: TGTGCCAGCAGCCCCGGACAATTTCTGCGAGCTTTCTTT. Translated: CASSPGQFLRAFF.

This clone was seen once. The chain carries TRBV7-2 and TRBJ2-1, with 7 bases aligning to TRBD1. J lost 9 bases, V lost 0 bases, and 8 bases had no gene match. Germline loops: CDR1 SGHTA, CDR2 FQGNSA. CDR3 length: 15 amino acids. The chain's CDR3 is CASSLAGTDFSEQFF. CDR3 sequence (DNA): TGTGCCAGCAGCTTAGCCGGGACAGATTTTAGTGAGCAGTTCTTC.

This rearrangement joins TRBV29-1 to TRBJ1-1; 9 positions agree with TRBD1. Unmatched junction bases numbered 7, after V lost 3 bases and J lost 5 bases. Germline CDR1 SQVTM, CDR2 ANQGSEA. The CDR3 extends over 14 amino acids. CDR3 sequence (DNA): TGCAGCGTTGAGTCCCGGGACAGGGTGACTGAAGCTTTCTTT. It yields the protein CSVESRDRVTEAFF.

This chain links TRBV9 with TRBJ1-3; D gene uncertain. Looked up from germline, CDR1 is SGDLS and CDR2 is YYNGEE. The CDR3 has 15 amino acids. V lost 2 bases to trimming and J lost 2 bases, with 11 bases between them. For the CDR3, the DNA is TGTGCCAGCAGCGTGGGTCTAGGAGCTGGAAACACCATATATTTT. Protein product: CASSVGLGAGNTIYF.

The chain uses TRBV6-1 and TRBJ2-7, with D unresolved. The V and J ends lost 8 bases and 6 bases respectively, with 11 bases between them. Germline CDR1 is MNHNS and CDR2 is SASEGT. The CDR3 is 11 residues long. CDR3 nucleotide sequence: TGTGCCAGCGGCGCAGCGTTCGAGCAGTACTTC. Translating it yields CASGAAFEQYF.

The gene calls are TRBV9 and TRBJ2-6, with D possibly being TRBD1 (5 bases). The V end was cut by 3 bases, the J end by 0 bases, with 16 bases between. CDR1 is SGDLS and CDR2 is YYNGEE in the germline V gene. The CDR3 length is 18 residues. This chain's CDR3 is CASSGTLFGDSGANVLTF. DNA of the CDR3: TGTGCCAGCAGCGGGACACTTTTTGGAGACTCTGGGGCCAACGTCCTGACTTTC.

The J gene is TRBJ1-1, the V gene TRBV6-5; TRBD1 is a possible D gene (6 bases). Looked up from germline, CDR1 is MNHEY and CDR2 is SVGAGI. Trimming stripped 6 bases from V and 5 bases from J, with 10 bases between. The CDR3 length is 12 residues. CDR3 coding DNA: TGTGCCAGCAGGGGGGCATGGACTGAAGCTTTCTTT. It encodes CASRGAWTEAFF.

The rearrangement uses TRBV6-5 and TRBJ1-1, with D possibly matching TRBD1 (6 bases). Germline lookup yields CDR1 MNHEY and CDR2 SVGAGI. The V end lost 7 bases, the J end lost 1 base, and 13 bases lay between the germline ends. This CDR3 is built from 14 residues. The chain's CDR3 is CASTSWTENTEAFF. The CDR3 DNA reads TGTGCCAGCACCTCCTGGACAGAGAACACTGAAGCTTTCTTT.

This clone has just one count. The CDR3 loop is CASNQNQGTEAFF. In DNA, the CDR3 is TGTGCCAGCAACCAAAACCAGGGAACTGAAGCTTTCTTT. The V and J genes are TRBV7-2 and TRBJ1-1; possibly TRBD1 for D (5 bases). CDR1 and CDR2 (germline): SGHTA, FQGNSA. V lost 7 bases and J 5 bases, leaving 14 bases between the germline ends. The length of the CDR3 is 13 residues.

This clone was detected only a few times. V usage is TRBV7-8 and J usage is TRBJ2-1; 8 nucleotides align to TRBD2. Germline CDR1 and CDR2: SGHVS and FQNEAQ. The CDR3 covers 14 residues. Trimming at V came to 3 bases and at J to 6 bases, leaving 4 bases not matched to a gene. CDR3 sequence (DNA): TGTGCCAGCAGCTTCACTAGCGGAACCAATGAGCAGTTCTTC. Its protein product is CASSFTSGTNEQFF.

This chain uses TRBV27 with TRBJ2-1, with D unclear. In germline, CDR1 is MNHEY, CDR2 SMNVEV (reference sequence). CDR3 length equals 16 residues. The V gene lost 6 bases and the J gene lost 5 bases, with 20 bases spanning the gap. CDR3 in amino acids: CASSASGLTTDNEQFF. CDR3 bases: TGTGCCAGCAGCGCGTCGGGCCTGACCACCGACAATGAGCAGTTCTTC.